The 29 T cell receptor beta chains in this list originate from one sample, sequenced in a study of blood T cell repertoires in COVID-19. Sequencing was performed with immunoSEQ multiplex PCR; in TCRdb, only in-frame clones are kept and a portion is missing. In the table there are 13,000 or so clones, roughly three quarters of which are singletons. Sequencing was carried out using peripheral blood. These receptors were taken from a human donor in a cohort sampled during active COVID-19.

This clone was observed a single time. CDR3 region: CASSRPSTGMNTEAFF. The CDR3, as DNA: TGCGCCAGCAGCCGCCCTAGTACAGGCATGAACACTGAAGCTTTCTTT. The genes are TRBV4-1 and TRBJ1-1, with D possibly TRBD1 on 5 matching bases. The V and J ends lost 4 bases and 0 bases respectively, with 15 bases between them. The CDR3 is 16 residues long. Germline values: CDR1 MGHRA, CDR2 YSYEKL.

This clone was observed once. The gene calls are TRBV28 and TRBJ1-1; weak D call: TRBD1 (5 bases). This CDR3 region has 13 residues. Germline lookup yields CDR1 MDHEN and CDR2 SYDVKM. The V end was cut by 11 bases, the J end by 0 bases, with 13 bases between. The CDR3: CAVEGVMNTEAFF. The CDR3, as DNA: TGTGCCGTGGAAGGGGTTATGAACACTGAAGCTTTCTTT. The full variable domain, its missing parts supplied by reference TRBV28 and TRBJ1-1, is DVKVTQSSRYLVKRTGEKVFLECVQDMDHENMFWYRQDPGLGLRLIYFSYDVKMKEKGDIPEGYSVSREKKERFSLILESASTNQTSMYLCAVEGVMNTEAFFGQGTRLTVV.

The chain uses TRBV7-8 and TRBJ1-5; 10 bases are a match to TRBD1. The J segment lost 6 bases and the V segment lost 4 bases, leaving 3 bases of the junction unmatched. The CDR3 length is 14 residues. CDR1 and CDR2 (germline): SGHVS, FQNEAQ. The CDR3 loop is CASSSTGGSQPQHF. CDR3 in DNA: TGTGCCAGCAGCTCGACAGGGGGCAGTCAGCCCCAGCATTTT.

The chain is built from TRBV19 and TRBJ1-1, with D possibly matching TRBD1 (6 bases). The CDR3 totals 15 residues. In germline, CDR1 is LNHDA, CDR2 SQIVND (reference sequence). V was cut by 4 bases and J by 2 bases, with 14 bases left in between. CDR3 protein: CASSSPGAVNTEAFF. Here the CDR3 DNA reads TGTGCCAGTAGTAGTCCAGGGGCGGTAAACACTGAAGCTTTCTTT. The variable domain in full, completed from reference TRBV19 and TRBJ1-1, reads DGGITQSPKYLFRKEGQNVTLSCEQNLNHDAMYWYRQDPGQGLRLIYYSQIVNDFQKGDIAEGYSVSREKKESFPLTVTSAQKNPTAFYLCASSSPGAVNTEAFFGQGTRLTVV.

The chain uses TRBV28 and TRBJ1-5; the match to TRBD1 covers 9 bases. This CDR3 is 15 amino acids long. Looked up from germline, CDR1 is MDHEN and CDR2 is SYDVKM. The ends lost 5 bases at V and 7 bases at J; junction bases unmatched: 9. CDR3 DNA sequence: TGTGCCAGCAGTGGAATGGGGACAGGGTCACAGCCCCAGCATTTT. Translation gives CASSGMGTGSQPQHF.

The chain uses TRBV30 and TRBJ1-4; D remains unclear. The CDR3 is 12 amino acids. V dropped 3 bases and J dropped 12 bases, with 14 bases sitting between them. CDR1 is GTSNPN and CDR2 is SVGIG in the germline V gene (reference sequence). CDR3 bases: TGTGCCTGGAGCCGGGGTGGGAGGGAACTGTTTTTT. Amino acids: CAWSRGGRELFF.

The chain links TRBV9 to TRBJ1-3, with 7 bases identical to TRBD1. The CDR3 spans 16 residues. Germline CDR1 and CDR2: SGDLS and YYNGEE. V lost 3 bases and J lost 0; bases outside the gene matches: 6. CDR3 bases: TGTGCCAGCAGCGCAGGACAGGCAAGCTCTGGAAACACCATATATTTT. It translates to CASSAGQASSGNTIYF.

The chain uses TRBV25-1 and TRBJ1-4; 7 bases fit TRBD1. Unmatched junction bases numbered 5, after V lost 10 bases and J lost 3 bases. The CDR3 extends over 13 amino acids. Germline V gene lookup returns CDR1 MGHDK and CDR2 SYGVNS. The CDR3 coding sequence is TGTGCCACCCCCGGGACAGCTAATGAAAAACTGTTTTTT. It specifies CATPGTANEKLFF.

The chain combines TRBV6-5 with TRBJ2-3; tentative D call: TRBD1 (6 bases). Germline lookup yields CDR1 MNHEY and CDR2 SVGAGI. The CDR3 has 14 amino acids. The V gene lost 6 bases and the J gene lost 0 bases, with 10 bases spanning the gap. In nucleotides, the CDR3 is TGTGCCAGCAGCTTCGGACAGAGCACAGATACGCAGTATTTT. The encoded protein is CASSFGQSTDTQYF.

This chain uses TRBV5-1 with TRBJ1-4, with D maybe TRBD1 (6 bases). The germline V gene encodes CDR1 SGHRS and CDR2 YFSETQ. V shed 4 bases and J shed 8 bases, with 21 bases lying between them. The CDR3 runs 16 residues. The CDR3 sequence is CASSPEGGGRREKLFF. The CDR3 DNA is TGCGCCAGCAGCCCGGAAGGGGGGGGGAGGAGAGAAAAACTGTTTTTT.

This sequence joins TRBV24-1 and TRBJ1-2; TRBD1 is a possible D gene (6 bases). V lost 10 bases and J 3 bases, leaving 14 bases between the germline ends. Germline V CDR1 and CDR2: KGHDR, SFDVKD. The CDR3 has 13 amino acids. The CDR3 DNA follows: TGTGCCACTTCCAGGGGAAGTTACTATGGCTACACCTTC. Amino acid sequence: CATSRGSYYGYTF.

CDR3 bases: TGTGCCAGCAGCTTAGGGGGGACAGAAGCCAACTATGGCTACACCTTC. Its protein product is CASSLGGTEANYGYTF. The chain combines TRBV7-2 with TRBJ1-2, with 7 bases identical to TRBD1. V lost 1 base, J lost 2 bases, and 7 bases stayed unmatched. The V gene's germline CDR1 is SGHTA and CDR2 FQGNSA. This CDR3 contains 16 residues.

This clone was found a few times. The chain combines TRBV2 with TRBJ1-1; possible D gene TRBD1, 5 bases. V lost 3 bases and J lost 2, with 13 bases in between. Germline CDR1 SNHLY, CDR2 FYNNEI. There are 15 residues in the CDR3. The chain's CDR3 is CASSEFGQDNTEAFF. CDR3 DNA sequence: TGTGCCAGCAGTGAGTTCGGACAAGATAACACTGAAGCTTTCTTT.

The chain recombines TRBV9 with TRBJ2-3; D unclear. CDR1 is SGDLS, CDR2 YYNGEE, per germline. The V end lost 5 bases, the J end lost 2 bases, and 9 bases lay between the germline ends. The CDR3 has 13 residues. The CDR3 here is CASRSRTTDTQYF. The CDR3 nucleotides are TGTGCCAGCAGGTCGCGAACCACAGATACGCAGTATTTT.

V is TRBV6-1 and J is TRBJ1-4; D unclear. Germline V gives CDR1 MNHNS, CDR2 SASEGT. This CDR3 region has 12 residues. V lost 2 bases and J 8 bases, leaving 6 bases between the germline ends. CDR3 in amino acids: CASSELPEKLFF. The CDR3 DNA is TGTGCCAGCAGTGAACTACCAGAAAAACTGTTTTTT.

V is TRBV7-2 and J is TRBJ1-6, with TRBD1 matching over 7 bases. The length of the CDR3 is 14 residues. V dropped 4 bases and J dropped 8; count of bases not matched to a gene: 5. Germline lookup yields CDR1 SGHTA and CDR2 FQGNSA. The CDR3 DNA sequence: TGTGCCAGCAGCTCCCGGGACAGTTATTCACCCCTCCACTTT. It encodes CASSSRDSYSPLHF.

This chain uses TRBV28 with TRBJ1-5, with D perhaps TRBD1 (6 bases). This CDR3 is 15 amino acids long. Trimming removed 5 bases at V and 11 bases at J, with 22 bases between. Germline V CDR1 and CDR2: MDHEN, SYDVKM. The CDR3 loop is CASSLQGWGGSAQHF. For the CDR3, the DNA is TGTGCCAGCAGTCTACAGGGTTGGGGGGGTTCGGCCCAGCATTTT.

The chain employs TRBV7-9 and TRBJ1-4; D is unclear. The germline CDR1 and CDR2 sequences are SEHNR and FQNEAQ (reference sequence). Trimming removed 3 bases from V and 0 bases from J, with 5 bases in between. The CDR3 has 14 residues. CDR3 bases: TGTGCCAGCAGCTTCGGGGCAACTAATGAAAAACTGTTTTTT. Its protein product is CASSFGATNEKLFF. Based on the CDR3 plus reference TRBV7-9 and TRBJ1-4, the full variable domain is DTGVSQNPRHKITKRGQNVTFRCDPISEHNRLYWYRQTLGQGPEFLTYFQNEAQLEKSRLLSDRFSAERPKGSFSTLEIQRTEQGDSAMYLCASSFGATNEKLFFGSGTQLSVL.

The J gene is TRBJ2-2, the V gene TRBV6-5; 9 bases are a match to TRBD1. Germline assignment: CDR1 MNHEY and CDR2 SVGAGI. V gave up 7 bases and J gave up 4 bases; unmatched junction bases: 7. This CDR3 has 15 amino acids. The CDR3 DNA reads as TGTGCCAGCATTGGGGGACAGGGTGGCACCGGGGAGCTGTTTTTT. It encodes CASIGGQGGTGELFF.

The chain has TRBV5-1 and TRBJ1-1; D may be TRBD1 (6 bases). The CDR3 runs 14 residues. Trimming took off 8 bases at V and 0 bases at J, with 14 bases between the two ends. Germline CDR1 and CDR2: SGHRS and YFSETQ. CDR3 sequence: CASSGQFMNTEAFF. Here the CDR3 DNA reads TGCGCCAGTTCGGGACAATTCATGAACACTGAAGCTTTCTTT.

J is TRBJ1-2 and V is TRBV7-2; D not resolved. This CDR3 region has 12 residues. V was pared by 1 base and J by 7 bases, with 7 bases between. Germline V gives CDR1 SGHTA, CDR2 FQGNSA. The chain's CDR3 is CASSLDNRGYTF. CDR3 DNA: TGTGCCAGCAGCTTAGATAATCGTGGCTACACCTTC.

This chain uses TRBV5-1 with TRBJ2-1, with D possibly TRBD1 on 8 matching bases. The CDR3 extends over 15 amino acids. Germline V gives CDR1 SGHRS, CDR2 YFSETQ. Trimming took 3 bases from V and 3 from J, leaving 13 bases between them. The CDR3 bases are TGCGCCAGCAGCTCCGGGGGGACAGGCTACAATGAGCAGTTCTTC. This codes for CASSSGGTGYNEQFF.

The V call is TRBV4-1, the J call TRBJ2-6; D might be TRBD1 (6 bases). The germline V and J ends were trimmed by 2 bases and 1 base, with 9 bases remaining between them. Germline assignment: CDR1 MGHRA and CDR2 YSYEKL. CDR3 length equals 16 residues. The CDR3 region has the DNA TGCGCCAGCAGCCAACCACAGGGATCTGGGGCCAACGTCCTGACTTTC. Translated, it gives CASSQPQGSGANVLTF.

This sequence joins TRBV5-4 and TRBJ2-3; 12 nucleotides align to TRBD2. This CDR3 spans 16 amino acids. Germline values: CDR1 SGHNT, CDR2 YYREEE (reference sequence). V dropped 4 bases and J dropped 1; count of bases not matched to a gene: 4. CDR3 protein: CASSLRTSGGTDTQYF. The CDR3 nucleotides are TGTGCCAGCAGCCTCCGGACTAGCGGGGGCACAGATACGCAGTATTTT.

J is TRBJ2-1 and V is TRBV5-1; 10 nucleotides line up with TRBD2. Germline V gives CDR1 SGHRS, CDR2 YFSETQ. CDR3 size: 15 residues. J lost 5 bases, V lost 1 base, and 3 bases had no gene match. The CDR3 loop reads CASSLRLAGDNEQFF. CDR3 nucleotide sequence: TGCGCCAGCAGCTTGAGGCTAGCGGGGGACAATGAGCAGTTCTTC.

The V gene is TRBV5-5, the J gene TRBJ2-5; 13 bases map to TRBD2. There are 15 residues in the CDR3. The V gene's germline CDR1 is SGHKS and CDR2 YYEKEE (reference sequence). Trimming cost V 4 bases and J 3 bases; bases outside gene matches: 3. CDR3 sequence (DNA): TGTGCCAGCAGCGTCGGGACTAGCGGGGAAGAGACCCAGTACTTC. It specifies CASSVGTSGEETQYF. The full variable domain, rest sourced from reference TRBV5-5 and TRBJ2-5, is DAGVTQSPTHLIKTRGQQVTLRCSPISGHKSVSWYQQVLGQGPQFIFQYYEKEERGRGNFPDRFSARQFPNYSSELNVNALLLGDSALYLCASSVGTSGEETQYFGPGTRLLVL.

The V gene is TRBV28, the J gene TRBJ1-2; TRBD1 agrees at 8 bases. V shed 6 bases, J shed 7 bases, and the junction held 7 bases outside the gene matches. This CDR3 is 13 amino acids long. The V gene's germline CDR1 is MDHEN and CDR2 SYDVKM. The CDR3 DNA reads as TGTGCCAGCAGGCTTGATACAGGGGGTGGCTACACCTTC. Translated: CASRLDTGGGYTF.

The rearrangement uses TRBV5-1 and TRBJ1-1, with D perhaps TRBD1 (6 bases). The V gene lost 2 bases and the J gene lost 1 base, with 12 bases spanning the gap. This CDR3 contains 15 residues. Germline assignment: CDR1 SGHRS and CDR2 YFSETQ. The CDR3 coding sequence is TGCGCCAGCAGCTTCGGGGGGCAGGGGAACACTGAAGCTTTCTTT. Residues: CASSFGGQGNTEAFF.

The V and J genes are TRBV18 and TRBJ2-7; maybe TRBD1 (5 bases). Germline CDR1 reads KGHSH; CDR2 reads LQKENI. This CDR3 has 14 amino acids. V was trimmed by 6 bases and J by 3 bases, leaving 15 bases between them. For the CDR3, the DNA is TGTGCCAGCTCCCCATCCAGGGCAAACTACGAGCAGTACTTC. As protein: CASSPSRANYEQYF.